Following are 26 T cell receptor beta chains from one sample sequenced in a study of early T cells in non-severe SARS-CoV-2 infection. TCRdb called the 5' RACE reads again in MiXCR, with one record for every CDR3 protein. The repertoire has fewer than 40,000 distinct CDR3 sequences, 4.5% to 7.5% of them found once; the top ten carry 4.5% to 6%. Sequenced input: whole blood. Source of these receptors: an adult who was a healthcare worker with PCR-confirmed SARS-CoV-2 infection or an uninfected control (not recorded which).

Many counts were recorded for this clonotype. V is TRBV30 and J is TRBJ2-7; D remains unclear. The length of the CDR3 is 14 residues. The V end lost 2 bases, the J end lost 0 bases, and 11 bases lay between the germline ends. Germline V gene data show CDR1 as GTSNPN and CDR2 as SVGIG (reference sequence). The CDR3 bases are TGTGCCTGGAGTCCGTGGACCAGCTCCTACGAGCAGTACTTC. It is translated as CAWSPWTSSYEQYF.

This chain uses TRBV28 with TRBJ1-2; 7 nucleotides align to TRBD1. The V gene's germline CDR1 is MDHEN and CDR2 SYDVKM. CDR3 length: 12 residues. Unmatched junction bases numbered 3, after V lost 3 bases and J lost 8 bases. The CDR3 loop reads CASSFRGQGYTF. CDR3 coding DNA: TGTGCCAGCAGTTTCAGGGGACAGGGCTACACCTTC.

This clonotype was detected ten times or more. The chain links TRBV13 to TRBJ2-1; weak D call: TRBD2 (5 bases). V was cut by 5 bases and J by 6 bases, with 8 bases left in between. The CDR3 runs 12 residues. The germline gives CDR1 PRHDT, CDR2 FYEKMQ (reference sequence). In nucleotides, the CDR3 is TGTGCCAGCAGCCTTCGGGGCAATGAGCAGTTCTTC. Translation gives CASSLRGNEQFF.

The table lists this clonotype with many counts. The V and J genes are TRBV20-1 and TRBJ2-1; possibly TRBD2 for D (6 bases). Germline-derived CDR1 and CDR2 are DFQATT and SNEGSKA (reference sequence). Trimming pared 0 bases from V and 5 bases from J, leaving 14 bases between. This CDR3 contains 15 residues. In DNA, the CDR3 is TGCAGTGCTAGAGAACCGGGACTCCCAGACAATGAGCAGTTCTTC. This translates into CSAREPGLPDNEQFF.

This clonotype appeared many times. The chain carries TRBV29-1 and TRBJ1-2; D is possibly TRBD1 (5 bases). The germline V gene encodes CDR1 SQVTM and CDR2 ANQGSEA. V dropped 1 base and J dropped 7 bases, with 13 bases sitting between them. The CDR3 is 13 amino acids. This chain's CDR3 is CSVEGDGPLGYTF. In DNA, the CDR3 is TGCAGCGTTGAAGGGGACGGCCCCCTTGGCTACACCTTC. Full variable domain (rest looked up from reference TRBV29-1 and TRBJ1-2): SAVISQKPSRDICQRGTSLTIQCQVDSQVTMMFWYRQQPGQSLTLIATANQGSEATYESGFVIDKFPISRPNLTFSTLTVSNMSPEDSSIYLCSVEGDGPLGYTFGSGTRLTVV.

This clonotype has ten or more counts. The gene calls are TRBV11-2 and TRBJ2-3, with 12 nucleotides matching TRBD2. The V gene end was trimmed by 3 bases and the J gene end by 6 bases; junction bases not matched to a gene: 10. CDR1 is SGHAT and CDR2 is FQNNGV in the germline V gene. The CDR3 loop spans 17 amino acids. CDR3 region: CASSFLPTSGRTDTQYF. The CDR3, as DNA: TGTGCCAGCAGCTTTTTACCGACTAGCGGGAGAACCGATACGCAGTATTTT.

There are many counts of this clonotype. The chain recombines TRBV20-1 with TRBJ2-4; 11 bases line up with TRBD2. The CDR3 is 18 amino acids. Trimming at V came to 1 base and at J to 0 bases, leaving 8 bases not matched to a gene. Germline CDR1 is DFQATT and CDR2 is SNEGSKA (reference sequence). As DNA, the CDR3 is TGCAGTGCTAGAGTGCTGTCTAGCGGGAGGACAGCCAAAAACATTCAGTACTTC. Protein product: CSARVLSSGRTAKNIQYF.

This chain connects TRBV19 to TRBJ1-5, with unresolved D. The V gene's germline CDR1 is LNHDA and CDR2 SQIVND (reference sequence). The CDR3 runs 15 residues. V was pared by 4 bases and J by 7 bases, with 17 bases between. This CDR3 is CASSKGFGGTQPQHF. The CDR3 DNA follows: TGTGCCAGTAGTAAGGGCTTCGGCGGTACACAGCCCCAGCATTTT.

V and J are TRBV6-6 and TRBJ2-7, with D uncertain. CDR1 MNHNY and CDR2 SVGAGI come from the germline V gene (reference sequence). V shed 5 bases and J shed 5 bases, with 10 bases lying between them. CDR3 length equals 12 residues. The CDR3 DNA follows: TGTGCCAGCAGTCGAAAACCCAACGAGCAGTACTTC. Amino acids: CASSRKPNEQYF.

This clonotype was counted only a few times. V is TRBV20-1 and J is TRBJ2-7; perhaps TRBD2 as D (5 bases). Germline assignment: CDR1 DFQATT and CDR2 SNEGSKA (reference sequence). With 3 bases removed from V and 3 bases from J, the gap between germline ends came to 15 bases. This CDR3 is 14 amino acids long. This chain's CDR3 is CSASDYTVDYEQYF. The DNA of the CDR3 is TGCAGTGCTAGCGACTACACCGTTGACTACGAGCAGTACTTC.

This clonotype showed up many times. The J gene is TRBJ2-5, the V gene TRBV20-1; TRBD1 matches 8 bases. This CDR3 spans 13 amino acids. The ends lost 6 bases at V and 5 bases at J; junction bases unmatched: 8. Germline lookup yields CDR1 DFQATT and CDR2 SNEGSKA (reference sequence). DNA for the CDR3: TGCAGTGCCTTCGGCCAGGGGGCTGAGACCCAGTACTTC. It is translated as CSAFGQGAETQYF.

This clonotype has a count of ten or more. The rearrangement uses TRBV19 and TRBJ1-2, with 7 bases matching TRBD1. Per the germline V gene, CDR1 is LNHDA and CDR2 is SQIVND (reference sequence). V was clipped by 7 bases and J by 1 base; unmatched bases: 15. CDR3 length: 17 amino acids. The CDR3 region has the DNA TGTGCCAGTACCCCGGTGACAGGGCGAGGGAGTAACTATGGCTACACCTTC. It yields the protein CASTPVTGRGSNYGYTF. Full variable domain (missing parts from reference TRBV19 and TRBJ1-2): DGGITQSPKYLFRKEGQNVTLSCEQNLNHDAMYWYRQDPGQGLRLIYYSQIVNDFQKGDIAEGYSVSREKKESFPLTVTSAQKNPTAFYLCASTPVTGRGSNYGYTFGSGTRLTVV.

This clonotype occurred a few times. The chain carries TRBV5-1 and TRBJ1-1; no clear D. The V end lost 0 bases, the J end lost 1 base, and 7 bases lay between the germline ends. The CDR3 totals 14 residues. Germline V lookup: CDR1 SGHRS, CDR2 YFSETQ. The CDR3 reads CASSLGLGNTEAFF. In DNA form, the CDR3 reads TGCGCCAGCAGCTTGGGTCTTGGGAACACTGAAGCTTTCTTT.

This clonotype was found many times. The chain uses TRBV12-3 or TRBV12-4 and TRBJ2-3, with 9 bases fitting TRBD1. The CDR3 loop spans 15 amino acids. The junction had 7 bases not matched to a gene; V was cut back by 6 bases and J by 3 bases. This chain's CDR3 is CASRPWTGATDTQYF. The CDR3 DNA sequence: TGTGCCAGCAGACCCTGGACAGGGGCAACAGATACGCAGTATTTT.

This clonotype has only a few counts. The CDR3 spells CASSPPGDISYEQYF. CDR3 coding DNA: TGTGCCAGCAGCCCACCGGGGGACATTTCCTACGAGCAGTACTTC. This chain uses TRBV14 with TRBJ2-7, with D tentatively TRBD1 or TRBD2 (6 bases each). This CDR3 comprises 15 residues. V was clipped by 4 bases and J by 1 base, with 14 bases between them. Germline lookup yields CDR1 SGHDN and CDR2 FVKESK. Complete variable domain (other parts from reference TRBV14 and TRBJ2-7): EAGVTQFPSHSVIEKGQTVTLRCDPISGHDNLYWYRRVMGKEIKFLLHFVKESKQDESGMPNNRFLAERTGGTYSTLKVQPAELEDSGVYFCASSPPGDISYEQYFGPGTRLTVT.

This clonotype was counted only a few times. The chain links TRBV18 to TRBJ2-7; TRBD1 agrees at 8 bases. After removal of 1 base from V and 1 base from J, the junction contained 3 bases not matched to a gene. Germline V gives CDR1 KGHSH, CDR2 LQKENI. There are 15 residues in the CDR3. The CDR3 here is CASSPRTGTSYEQYF. CDR3 nucleotide sequence: TGTGCCAGCTCACCACGGACAGGGACTTCCTACGAGCAGTACTTC.

This clonotype was picked up many times. V usage is TRBV18 and J usage is TRBJ2-7; 8 nucleotides align to TRBD1. This CDR3 contains 16 residues. After removal of 1 base from V and 2 bases from J, the junction contained 7 bases not matched to a gene. Germline V gene lookup returns CDR1 KGHSH and CDR2 LQKENI. Written as DNA, the CDR3 is TGTGCCAGCTCACCACGGGGTTCACAGGGGGCCTACGAGCAGTACTTC. Protein product: CASSPRGSQGAYEQYF.

This clonotype was recorded many times. This sequence joins TRBV21-1 and TRBJ1-3. TRBV21-1 counts as a pseudogene. This CDR3 contains 11 residues. The chain's CDR3 is CATNPGPSPYF. The CDR3 DNA follows: TGTGCCACGAACCCCGGCCCTTCCCCCTATTTT.

There are many counts of this clonotype. This sequence joins TRBV11-2 and TRBJ2-5; 8 bases map to TRBD2. V dropped 4 bases and J dropped 6; count of bases not matched to a gene: 7. The CDR3 extends over 14 amino acids. CDR1 and CDR2 from the germline V gene are SGHAT and FQNNGV. CDR3 sequence (DNA): TGTGCCAGCAGCTCGTCGTCGGGGGGGCAGACCCAGTACTTC. It translates to CASSSSSGGQTQYF. Looking up the rest from reference TRBV11-2 and TRBJ2-5 gives the full variable domain: EAGVAQSPRYKIIEKRQSVAFWCNPISGHATLYWYQQILGQGPKLLIQFQNNGVVDDSQLPKDRFSAERLKGVDSTLKIQPAKLEDSAVYLCASSSSSGGQTQYFGPGTRLLVL.

This clonotype was seen many times. The rearrangement links TRBV28 to TRBJ1-5, with unresolved D. Per germline, CDR1 MDHEN and CDR2 SYDVKM. The CDR3 extends over 11 amino acids. Trimming took 4 bases from V and 6 from J, leaving 4 bases between them. CDR3 protein: CASSSFQPQHF. As DNA, the CDR3 is TGTGCCAGCAGTTCGTTTCAGCCCCAGCATTTT.

This clonotype was counted only a few times. This chain joins TRBV6-6 and TRBJ2-5; 10 bases agree with TRBD2. Germline assignment: CDR1 MNHNY and CDR2 SVGAGI (reference sequence). This CDR3 has 19 amino acids. V lost 0 bases to trimming and J lost 1 base; unmatched junction nucleotides: 11. CDR3 loop: CASSYSHPQREGFQETQYF. The CDR3 DNA reads TGTGCCAGCAGTTACTCTCACCCTCAGCGGGAGGGTTTCCAAGAGACCCAGTACTTC.

This clonotype was seen many times. The genes are TRBV6-6 and TRBJ2-7, with unresolved D. The CDR3 covers 11 residues. With 5 bases removed from V and 5 bases from J, the gap between germline ends came to 7 bases. Germline assignment: CDR1 MNHNY and CDR2 SVGAGI (reference sequence). The CDR3 region has the DNA TGTGCCAGCAGTGCCCTTGACGAGCAGTACTTC. As protein: CASSALDEQYF.

In its sample, this clonotype was seen many times. The chain couples TRBV5-1 to TRBJ1-2; tentatively, D is TRBD1 (6 bases). Germline assignment: CDR1 SGHRS and CDR2 YFSETQ. Trimming cost V 7 bases and J 3 bases, with 16 bases left between them. This CDR3 comprises 14 residues. The DNA of the CDR3 is TGCGCCAGCCGAACCCTGGCAGGGGACTATGGCTACACCTTC. It specifies CASRTLAGDYGYTF.

This clonotype was picked up a small number of times. The chain is built from TRBV25-1 and TRBJ2-6; no reliable D call. V was pared by 6 bases and J by 11 bases, with 8 bases between. Germline CDR1 and CDR2: MGHDK and SYGVNS. The CDR3 totals 11 residues. The CDR3 loop reads CASSGLHVLTF. CDR3 in DNA: TGTGCCAGCAGCGGGTTGCACGTCCTGACTTTC.

The sample holds many counts of this clonotype. V usage is TRBV9 and J usage is TRBJ2-1; D is undetermined. The CDR3 totals 13 residues. Germline V gene sequence: CDR1 SGDLS, CDR2 YYNGEE. V was pared by 2 bases and J by 5 bases, with 8 bases between. CDR3 in amino acids: CASSVGENNEQFF. The CDR3 bases are TGTGCCAGCAGCGTCGGAGAGAACAATGAGCAGTTCTTC.

The chain combines TRBV20-1 with TRBJ2-1, with TRBD2 matching over 12 bases. The CDR3 consists of 15 residues. The junction had 4 bases not matched to a gene; V was cut back by 4 bases and J by 3 bases. Per germline, CDR1 DFQATT and CDR2 SNEGSKA (reference sequence). CDR3 bases: TGCAGTGCTACGCGACTAGCGGGGGACTACAATGAGCAGTTCTTC. As protein: CSATRLAGDYNEQFF.